The next 21 T cell receptor beta chains were all read from a single sample in a study of early T cells in non-severe SARS-CoV-2 infection. TCRdb processed the 5' RACE reads anew with MiXCR; each CDR3 protein has one entry. Among over 25,000 distinct CDR3 sequences listed, around 6% were seen once. Sequences were obtained from whole blood. These receptors all stem from an adult who was a healthcare worker with PCR-confirmed SARS-CoV-2 infection or an uninfected control (not recorded which).

This clonotype was seen at least ten times. The chain couples TRBV3-1 to TRBJ2-7; TRBD1 matches at 7 bases. The CDR3 is 13 residues long. Trimming at V came to 5 bases and at J to 2 bases, leaving 3 bases not matched to a gene. From germline, CDR1 is LGHDT and CDR2 YNNKEL (reference sequence). The CDR3 coding sequence is TGTGCCAGCAGCTCAGACAGGGCCTACGAGCAGTACTTC. It specifies CASSSDRAYEQYF.

This clonotype has ten or more counts. V is TRBV28 and J is TRBJ1-2; D gene uncertain. Trimming stripped 7 bases from V and 5 bases from J, with 17 bases between. The CDR3 contains 14 residues. Germline V gene lookup returns CDR1 MDHEN and CDR2 SYDVKM. CDR3: CASIPQAQLYGYTF. The CDR3 region has the DNA TGTGCCAGCATCCCTCAGGCCCAACTTTATGGCTACACCTTC.

Ten or more counts support this clonotype. The V and J genes are TRBV7-9 and TRBJ2-3; D is ambiguous. V lost 4 bases to trimming and J lost 5 bases, with 4 bases between them. The CDR3 consists of 11 residues. Germline V gene data show CDR1 as SEHNR and CDR2 as FQNEAQ (reference sequence). CDR3 loop: CASSWLDTQYF. The CDR3 DNA sequence: TGTGCCAGCAGCTGGTTAGATACGCAGTATTTT.

This clonotype was detected many times. This rearrangement joins TRBV6-2 or TRBV6-3 to TRBJ1-1; TRBD1 matches 9 bases. There are 15 residues in the CDR3. The V and J ends lost 7 bases and 7 bases, in that order; junction bases with no gene match: 13. Per the germline V gene, CDR1 is MNHEY and CDR2 is SVGEGT. DNA for the CDR3: TGTGCCAGCAACGCCCCCGGGACAGGGTTTATTGAAGCTTTCTTT. This codes for CASNAPGTGFIEAFF.

This clonotype occurred many times. The CDR3 coding sequence is TGCAGTGCTATTAGGACGGCTCCCTACAATGAGCAGTTCTTC. It codes for CSAIRTAPYNEQFF. The V gene is TRBV20-1, the J gene TRBJ2-1, with D hard to call. V lost 4 bases, J lost 2 bases, and 12 bases lay in between. The CDR3 extends over 14 amino acids. Germline V lookup: CDR1 DFQATT, CDR2 SNEGSKA (reference sequence).

Many counts were recorded for this clonotype. CDR3 sequence: CASSLGTGVSIQYF. CDR3 DNA: TGTGCCAGCAGCTTAGGTACAGGGGTAAGCATTCAGTACTTC. The J gene is TRBJ2-4, the V gene TRBV13, with 7 bases identical to TRBD1. V lost 0 bases, J lost 9 bases, and 5 bases stayed unmatched. The CDR3 has 14 residues. Germline loops: CDR1 PRHDT, CDR2 FYEKMQ (reference sequence).

A remark on this clonotype: A read error may be the cause here, since a much bigger clone is one base away. This chain links TRBV4-2 with TRBJ2-4; 9 positions agree with TRBD1. Germline assignment: CDR1 LGHNA and CDR2 YNFKEQ. This CDR3 has 16 residues. The CDR3 DNA is TGTGTCAGCAGCCAAGAGGGGGGACAGGGTCAAAACATTCAGTACTTC. Protein product: CVSSQEGGQGQNIQYF.

In its sample, this clonotype was seen a few times. This chain joins TRBV29-1 and TRBJ2-7; D call uncertain. The length of the CDR3 is 13 residues. The V gene's germline CDR1 is SQVTM and CDR2 ANQGSEA. Between the trimmed V and J ends, which lost 0 bases and 0 bases, there was a span of 6 bases. This chain's CDR3 is CSVEDPTSYEQYF. The CDR3 coding sequence is TGCAGCGTTGAAGATCCTACCTCCTACGAGCAGTACTTC.

This clonotype appeared many times. The chain links TRBV12-3 or TRBV12-4 to TRBJ2-1; the D gene is possibly TRBD2 (5 bases). The CDR3 spans 13 residues. V lost 2 bases and J lost 9, with 11 bases in between. CDR3 region: CASSLSAGGEQFF. The CDR3 nucleotides are TGTGCCAGCAGTTTATCGGCCGGAGGTGAGCAGTTCTTC.

The V and J genes are TRBV11-2 and TRBJ1-1; D ambiguous. The germline V and J ends were trimmed by 5 bases and 1 base, with 17 bases remaining between them. CDR1 is SGHAT, CDR2 FQNNGV, per germline. The CDR3 extends over 16 amino acids. CDR3 sequence: CASSAALGVSNTEAFF. CDR3 in DNA: TGTGCCAGCAGCGCCGCCCTGGGCGTCTCGAACACTGAAGCTTTCTTT. Supplemented by reference TRBV11-2 and TRBJ1-1, the full variable domain reads EAGVAQSPRYKIIEKRQSVAFWCNPISGHATLYWYQQILGQGPKLLIQFQNNGVVDDSQLPKDRFSAERLKGVDSTLKIQPAKLEDSAVYLCASSAALGVSNTEAFFGQGTRLTVV.

The chain couples TRBV6-2 or TRBV6-3 to TRBJ2-1; D is perhaps TRBD2 (5 bases). The germline V and J ends were trimmed by 5 bases and 13 bases, with 12 bases remaining between them. Germline V gives CDR1 MNHEY, CDR2 SVGEGT. The CDR3 is 11 residues long. This chain's CDR3 is CASSRSDLQFF. The CDR3 DNA is TGTGCCAGCAGTCGGTCGGACTTACAGTTCTTC.

CDR3 loop: CASSVGGVNYEQYF. CDR3 nucleotide sequence: TGTGCCAGCAGCGTAGGCGGGGTGAATTACGAGCAGTACTTC. V gene TRBV9 combines with J gene TRBJ2-7, with D possibly TRBD2 on 6 matching bases. The CDR3 extends over 14 amino acids. V lost 0 bases to trimming and J lost 4 bases, with 11 bases between them. CDR1 is SGDLS, CDR2 YYNGEE, per germline.

This clonotype showed up just a few times. J is TRBJ2-2 and V is TRBV6-6; D tentatively fits TRBD1 or TRBD2 (5 bases each). CDR1 is MNHNY, CDR2 SVGAGI, per germline (reference sequence). The CDR3 spans 15 residues. The V gene lost 2 bases and the J gene lost 5 bases, with 12 bases spanning the gap. The CDR3: CASSYVQGPTGELFF. The CDR3 DNA reads as TGTGCCAGCAGTTACGTTCAGGGACCTACCGGGGAGCTGTTTTTT.

This clonotype was counted ten times or more. J is TRBJ2-1 and V is TRBV2; D is possibly TRBD2 (7 bases). CDR1 is SNHLY, CDR2 FYNNEI, per germline. The CDR3 covers 16 residues. Trimming took 7 bases from V and 6 from J, leaving 22 bases between them. CDR3 DNA sequence: TGTGCCAGCACGTTGCTGCTAGGGGGGGTGATCAATGAGCAGTTCTTC. Translation: CASTLLLGGVINEQFF.

This clonotype ranks as medium-sized. The chain carries TRBV9 and TRBJ2-1, with TRBD2 as a possible D gene (7 bases). This CDR3 region has 15 residues. V lost 4 bases and J 5 bases, leaving 16 bases between the germline ends. From germline, CDR1 is SGDLS and CDR2 YYNGEE. This CDR3 reads CASSPGGPLDNEQFF. Here the CDR3 DNA reads TGTGCCAGCAGCCCGGGGGGCCCCTTAGACAATGAGCAGTTCTTC.

This clonotype was recorded at least ten times. The chain links TRBV7-9 to TRBJ2-1; D is uncertain. CDR1 is SEHNR, CDR2 FQNEAQ, per germline (reference sequence). This CDR3 has 12 residues. V was trimmed by 5 bases and J by 4 bases, leaving 6 bases between them. CDR3 bases: TGTGCCAGCAGCGACCCTTACAATGAGCAGTTCTTC. Translated: CASSDPYNEQFF.

In this sample, this clonotype turned up many times. The gene calls are TRBV6-4 and TRBJ2-3; 10 nucleotides align to TRBD2. The V and J ends lost 2 bases and 1 base, in that order; junction bases with no gene match: 0. CDR3 length equals 15 residues. The germline gives CDR1 MRHNA, CDR2 SNTAGT. In DNA, the CDR3 is TGTGCCAGCAGTGACGGACTAGCGGGCACAGATACGCAGTATTTT. It specifies CASSDGLAGTDTQYF.

This clonotype was counted many times. J is TRBJ2-3 and V is TRBV5-1, with a weak D call TRBD1 (5 bases). Germline lookup yields CDR1 SGHRS and CDR2 YFSETQ. Trimming took off 6 bases at V and 2 bases at J, with 13 bases between the two ends. The CDR3 is 14 amino acids. Written as DNA, the CDR3 is TGCGCCAGCAACCAGGGTTTGGTCACAGATACGCAGTATTTT. Translating gives CASNQGLVTDTQYF.

Many counts were recorded for this clonotype. The V call is TRBV29-1, the J call TRBJ1-2; D might be TRBD1 (5 bases). V lost 6 bases, J lost 3 bases, and 20 bases lay in between. This CDR3 comprises 15 residues. CDR1 SQVTM and CDR2 ANQGSEA come from the germline V gene. CDR3 in DNA: TGCAGCGTCTGGCCGGAGGGGCAGCCCCACTATGGCTACACCTTC. Encoded protein: CSVWPEGQPHYGYTF.

The rearrangement uses TRBV28 and TRBJ1-2; D remains ambiguous. The V gene's germline CDR1 is MDHEN and CDR2 SYDVKM. Trimming pared 10 bases from V and 2 bases from J, leaving 5 bases between. The CDR3 runs 10 residues. Written as DNA, the CDR3 is TGTGCCACCAAGAACTATGGCTACACCTTC. It encodes CATKNYGYTF.

This clonotype appeared many times. The chain combines TRBV20-1 with TRBJ2-1; a possible D gene is TRBD2 (5 bases). Germline CDR1 and CDR2: DFQATT and SNEGSKA (reference sequence). V shed 6 bases and J shed 10 bases, with 19 bases lying between them. The CDR3 sequence is 13 residues long. Written as DNA, the CDR3 is TGCAGTGCCATCAGTCCCTCGGGATACGAGCAGTTCTTC. Amino acids: CSAISPSGYEQFF.